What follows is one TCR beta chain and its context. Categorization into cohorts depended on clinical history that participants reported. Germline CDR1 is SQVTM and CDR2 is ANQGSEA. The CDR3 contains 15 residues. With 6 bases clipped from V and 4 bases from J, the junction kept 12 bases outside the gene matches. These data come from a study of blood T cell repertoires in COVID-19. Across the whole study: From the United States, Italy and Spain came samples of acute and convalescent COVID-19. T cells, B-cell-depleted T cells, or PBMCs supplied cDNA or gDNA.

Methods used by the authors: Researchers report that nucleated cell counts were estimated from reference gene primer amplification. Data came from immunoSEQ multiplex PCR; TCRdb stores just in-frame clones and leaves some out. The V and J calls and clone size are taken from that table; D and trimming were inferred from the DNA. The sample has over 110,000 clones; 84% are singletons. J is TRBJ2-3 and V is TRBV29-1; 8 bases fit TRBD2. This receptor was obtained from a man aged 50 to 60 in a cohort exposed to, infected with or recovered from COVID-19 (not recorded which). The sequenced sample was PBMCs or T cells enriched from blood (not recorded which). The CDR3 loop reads CSVLTAGGGPDTQYF. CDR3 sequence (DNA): TGCAGCGTCTTGACGGCGGGAGGAGGGCCAGATACGCAGTATTTT.